The clone carrying this T cell receptor (beta chain) was detected only a few times. These data come from a study of blood T cells in healthy people across ages. No fewer than 5 micrograms of total RNA were isolated from every sample. Germline CDR1 reads MNHEY; CDR2 reads SMNVEV (reference sequence). This CDR3 is built from 14 residues. Alongside a J-beta primer mix, a sample-barcoded 5' primer served in a second PCR lasting 7 to 11 cycles. TCRdb processed the 5' RACE reads anew with MiXCR; each CDR3 protein has one entry. The sample comprises roughly 550,000 distinct CDR3 sequences, nearly 25% of which are singletons, and 8.7% rests with the top ten. This same sample was also part of a study on T cells of mothers and their children. In that study: Mothers gave over 8 million TCR beta CDR3 reads each, and children around 2.9 million each.

Sample: blood. The receptor comes from a boy aged 10-17 years in good health. The chain employs TRBV27 and TRBJ2-5; D is undetermined. The J call may be mistaken, given a closer DNA end match to TRBJ2-1. The CDR3 loop reads CASSFSNDYNEQFF. CDR3 nucleotide sequence: TGTGCCAGCAGTTTTTCGAATGATTACAATGAGCAGTTCTTC.